This is a list of T cell receptor beta chains from one sample in a study of beta chain features in type 1 diabetes. Assay: immunoSEQ multiplex PCR; the TCRdb copy retains only in-frame clones and omits some. The data contain 150,000 to 200,000 clones, 63% of them singletons. The sequenced sample consisted of naive CD4+ T cells from blood. The receptors were sampled from a man aged 30 to 45 with type 1 diabetes. Both conserved end residues are part of each CDR3. The D gene is left open where the match is weak. Size values are once, few and many counts, or a class for expanded clones, and some rows have none.

few	TRBV4-3	NA	TRBJ1-1	TGCGCCAGCAGCTCGACAGTGAACACTGAAGCTTTCTTT	CASSSTVNTEAFF
NA	TRBV2	NA	TRBJ2-1	TGTGCCAGCTCAACCGGGACGGCGTGGGGTGAGCAGTTCTTC	CASSTGTAWGEQFF
NA	TRBV7-9	NA	TRBJ2-5	TGTGCCAGCAGTTACGAGGGGGGCCGAGGATCGGCCCAGTACTTC	CASSYEGGRGSAQYF
NA	TRBV27	NA	TRBJ1-3	TGTGCCAGCAGACCTGGGAGTGCTGGAAACACCATATATTTT	CASRPGSAGNTIYF
NA	TRBV7-9	TRBD1	TRBJ2-3	TGTGCCAGCAGCCAGATGGGACAGTCAAGCACAGATACGCAGTATTTT	CASSQMGQSSTDTQYF
NA	TRBV27	NA	TRBJ2-3	TGTGCCAGCAGTTTATCCTCAGGGGCAGATACGCAGTATTTT	CASSLSSGADTQYF
few	TRBV29-1	NA	TRBJ2-1	TGCAGCGTTGAAGGACGGGAAGCCTACAATGAGCAGTTCTTC	CSVEGREAYNEQFF
NA	TRBV7-9	NA	TRBJ2-5	TGTGCCAGCACCCTCCGGTGGCGGGGCGACCAAGAGACCCAGTACTTC	CASTLRWRGDQETQYF
NA	TRBV9	NA	TRBJ2-5	TGTGCCAGCAGCGTAGCGGGGCAGGAGACCCAGTACTTC	CASSVAGQETQYF
NA	TRBV25-1	NA	TRBJ2-7	TGTGCCAGCAGCTCATCCTTCTACGAGCAGTACTTC	CASSSSFYEQYF
NA	TRBV9	TRBD2	TRBJ2-3	TGTGCCAGCAGCGGGGCTAGCGGATTCACAGATACGCAGTATTTT	CASSGASGFTDTQYF
NA	TRBV27	NA	TRBJ2-6	TGTGCCAGCAGTTTATTCCGCTTGACGGGACTTAACTCTGGGGCCAACGTCCTGACTTTC	CASSLFRLTGLNSGANVLTF
few	TRBV5-1	NA	TRBJ1-1	TGCGCCAGCAGCTTGGCCGGGGCAGGGAACACTGAAGCTTTCTTT	CASSLAGAGNTEAFF
NA	TRBV9	NA	TRBJ1-1	TGTGCCAGCAGCGTAGGACAGCAGAACACTGAAGCTTTCTTT	CASSVGQQNTEAFF
NA	TRBV4-3	NA	TRBJ2-3	TGCGCCAGCAGCCAAGGCCGGGATACGCAGTATTTT	CASSQGRDTQYF
NA	TRBV5-1	NA	TRBJ1-1	TGCGCCAGCAGCTTGCCTCTCGAGGGCACTGAAGCTTTCTTT	CASSLPLEGTEAFF
NA	TRBV6-4	NA	TRBJ2-2	TGTGCCAGCAGTCGTACGACAGCTCCCGGGGAGCTGTTTTTT	CASSRTTAPGELFF
NA	TRBV15	NA	TRBJ2-5	TGTGCCACCAACCGGGGGCCGCAAGAGACCCAGTACTTC	CATNRGPQETQYF
once	TRBV10-3	TRBD2	TRBJ2-7	TGTGCCATCAGAGCAGCTAGCGGGGACTACGAGCAGTACTTC	CAIRAASGDYEQYF
NA	TRBV6-6	NA	TRBJ2-3	TGTGCCAGCAGTTACGACCGCACGCAGTATTTT	CASSYDRTQYF
NA	TRBV9	NA	TRBJ2-7	TGTGCCAGCAGCCCTGGGGGCCAGGCGGGCTACGAGCAGTACTTC	CASSPGGQAGYEQYF
NA	TRBV2	NA	TRBJ1-1	TGTGCCAGCAGTGAGGTTCAGGGGCTCACTGAAGCTTTCTTT	CASSEVQGLTEAFF
NA	TRBV7-2	NA	TRBJ2-5	TGTGCCAGCAGCCCGACGAGAGACGCAGAGACCCAGTACTTC	CASSPTRDAETQYF
NA	TRBV4-1	NA	TRBJ2-7	TGCGCCAGCAGCCAAGATACGAACAGGGACGAGCAGTACTTC	CASSQDTNRDEQYF